The T cell receptor (beta chain) described here comes from a study of response to subunit inactivated influenza vaccine (dated by TCRdb to 2017 to 2018). Notes on the research overall: Deep quantitative T cell receptor repertoire profiling was used in the study to track responses to a trivalent subunit inactivated influenza vaccine.

Libraries were constructed by RT-PCR. Instrument on record: Illumina HiSeq 2500. TCRdb itself trimmed the public reads at Q25 with fastp, ran MiXCR and retained productive beta chains. Entries are consolidated by CDR3 protein sequence, retaining the most common genes and DNA. Recorded for this sample are hundreds of thousands of distinct CDR3 sequences; around 8% of them occurred a single time. The top ten hold about an eighth of the sample. This clonotype was detected a few times. Its antigen remains undetermined. No quality values exist for individual bases; no much larger clone is one base distant. CDR1 is given as MNHEY and CDR2 as SMNVEV, both from the germline V gene (reference sequence). V is cut back by 7 bases and J by 6 bases, with 6 bases in the junction unmatched. The CDR3, cysteine through phenylalanine, is 15 amino acids long. The retained sequence is limited to the CDR3, 45 bases, with the frame set at the first base.

Here is what the overall study found, with its caveats: According to the authors, only a limited number of new T cells may be recruited by each seasonal influenza vaccination.

The receptor was derived from a man aged 50 to 75 who received an inactivated influenza vaccine. Donor details come from another sample of the same person, matched by shared clones. Here the sequenced sample was PBMCs from blood, taken roughly 24 months after vaccination. The sequence joins TRBV27 to TRBJ2-2, and TRBD1 matches 12 of the central bases. This receptor carries the CDR3 CASTAGTGGSGELFF. The nucleotide sequence is TGTGCCAGCACAGCCGGGACAGGGGGCTCCGGGGAGCTGTTTTTT.